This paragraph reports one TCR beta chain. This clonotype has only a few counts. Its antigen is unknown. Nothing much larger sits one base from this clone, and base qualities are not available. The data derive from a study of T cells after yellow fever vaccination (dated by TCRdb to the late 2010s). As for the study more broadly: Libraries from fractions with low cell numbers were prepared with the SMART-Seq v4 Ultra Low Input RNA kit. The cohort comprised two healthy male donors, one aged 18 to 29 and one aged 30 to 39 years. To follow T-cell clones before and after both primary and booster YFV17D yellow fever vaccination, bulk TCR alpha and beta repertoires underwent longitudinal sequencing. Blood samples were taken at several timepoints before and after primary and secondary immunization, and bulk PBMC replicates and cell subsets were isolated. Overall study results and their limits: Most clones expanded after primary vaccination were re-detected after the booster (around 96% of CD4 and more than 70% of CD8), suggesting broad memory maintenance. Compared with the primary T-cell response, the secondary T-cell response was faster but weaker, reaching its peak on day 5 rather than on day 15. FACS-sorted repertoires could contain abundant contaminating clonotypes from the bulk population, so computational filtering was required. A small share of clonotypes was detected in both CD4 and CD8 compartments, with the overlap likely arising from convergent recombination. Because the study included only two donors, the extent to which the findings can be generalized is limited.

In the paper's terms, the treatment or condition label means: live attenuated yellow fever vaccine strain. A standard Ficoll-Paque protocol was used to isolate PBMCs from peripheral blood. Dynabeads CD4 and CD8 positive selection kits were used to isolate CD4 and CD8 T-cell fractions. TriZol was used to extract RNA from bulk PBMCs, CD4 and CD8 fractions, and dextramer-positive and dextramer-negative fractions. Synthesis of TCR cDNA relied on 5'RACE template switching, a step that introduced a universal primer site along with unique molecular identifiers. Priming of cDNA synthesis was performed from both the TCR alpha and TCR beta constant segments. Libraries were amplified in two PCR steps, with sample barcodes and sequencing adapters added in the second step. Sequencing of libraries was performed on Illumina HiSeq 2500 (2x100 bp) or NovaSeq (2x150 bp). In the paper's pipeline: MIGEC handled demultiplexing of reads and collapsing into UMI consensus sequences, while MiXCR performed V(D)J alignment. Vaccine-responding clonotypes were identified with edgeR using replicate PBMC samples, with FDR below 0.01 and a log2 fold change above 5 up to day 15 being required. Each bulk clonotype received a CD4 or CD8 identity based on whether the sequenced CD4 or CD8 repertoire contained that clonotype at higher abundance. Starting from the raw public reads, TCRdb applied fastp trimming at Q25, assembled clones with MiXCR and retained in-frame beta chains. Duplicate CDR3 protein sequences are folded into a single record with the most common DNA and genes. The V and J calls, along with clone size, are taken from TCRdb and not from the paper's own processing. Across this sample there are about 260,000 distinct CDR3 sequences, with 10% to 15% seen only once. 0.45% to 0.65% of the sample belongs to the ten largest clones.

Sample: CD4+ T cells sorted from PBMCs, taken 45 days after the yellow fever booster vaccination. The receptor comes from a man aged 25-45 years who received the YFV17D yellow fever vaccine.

This receptor has the CDR3 CSARPLSASGSNFEQYF. The bases read TGCAGTGCTAGACCTCTCAGTGCGAGCGGGAGTAATTTCGAGCAGTACTTC. The sequence is built from TRBV20-1 and TRBJ2-7; 8 central bases correspond to TRBD2. V is pruned by 2 bases and J by 6 bases, leaving 18 bases of the junction without a gene match. The CDR3 contains 17 residues, cysteine and phenylalanine counted. Only the CDR3 DNA stays, 51 bases, in frame from base 1. Via the germline V gene (reference sequence), CDR1 is DFQATT and CDR2 SNEGSKA.